What follows is one T cell receptor beta chain and its context. Its antigen is currently unknown. An Oncomine TCR Beta short-read assay was used to sequence the DNA from cultured CD4+ T cells. TCRdb ran MiXCR on the PCR reads and lists one entry per CDR3 protein. Of about 19,000 distinct CDR3 sequences listed, 31% are singletons. This sample is part of a study of vaccination and CD4 T cells after COVID-19. CDR3 length equals 17 residues. Trimming removed 2 bases at V and 3 bases at J, with 17 bases between. As to treatment: approximately 11-day PBMC culture with coronavirus spike peptide pools or control peptides (ViraFEST assay).

Sequencing was carried out using cultured CD4+ T cells from blood. The genes are TRBV12-3 or TRBV12-4 and TRBJ1-5, with D possibly being TRBD1 (6 bases). This clonotype was obtained from a human donor with COVID-19. The CDR3 sequence is CASSLRFGRGFNQPQHF. The CDR3 DNA follows: TGTGCCAGCAGTTTAAGATTTGGCAGGGGTTTCAATCAGCCCCAGCATTTT.